A selection of T cell receptor beta chains follows, all from one sample in a study of blood T cell repertoires in COVID-19. Some clones are missing from TCRdb's copy, which holds only in-frame ones; the method was immunoSEQ multiplex PCR. The sample records approximately 300,000 clones, approximately 89% being singletons. The source material was PBMCs or T cells enriched from blood (not recorded which). Receptors were obtained from a woman aged 30 to 39 who had recovered from COVID-19. The CDR3 runs from the conserved cysteine through the conserved F or W. Each record gives: D gene, V gene, clone size, J gene, CDR3 DNA, CDR3 protein. The D gene is left open where the match is weak. Part of the rows lack a size; the others show once, few, many or a class for expanded clones.

-	TRBV5-1	few	TRBJ1-3	TGCGCCAGCAGCTTGGTTCAGGGGCTCGGAAACACCATATATTTT	CASSLVQGLGNTIYF
-	TRBV2	-	TRBJ2-7	TGTGCCAGCAACCTGGGCTCGGAGCAGTACTTC	CASNLGSEQYF
TRBD1	TRBV24-1	-	TRBJ1-5	TGTGCCACCAGTTCCAAAGGGACAGGGAAGGATCAGCCCCAGCATTTT	CATSSKGTGKDQPQHF
TRBD1	TRBV19	-	TRBJ1-6	TGTGCCAGCTCCGGGACAGTCAATAATTCACCCCTCCACTTT	CASSGTVNNSPLHF
-	TRBV14	-	TRBJ2-5	TGTGCCAGCAGCCTCCCTTATGGGCGCAGGGTTCAAGAGACCCAGTACTTC	CASSLPYGRRVQETQYF
-	TRBV6-6	-	TRBJ1-2	TGTGCCAGCACTGGAACAGGCACCCCTAACTATGGCTACACCTTC	CASTGTGTPNYGYTF
TRBD2	TRBV2	-	TRBJ2-4	TGTGCCAGCAGAAGCGGGGGGGCCCCACCCAAAAACATTCAGTACTTC	CASRSGGAPPKNIQYF
-	TRBV7-9	-	TRBJ1-1	TGTGCCAGCAGCTTAGGGGGCGGCACTGAAGCTTTCTTT	CASSLGGGTEAFF
TRBD1	TRBV4-3	-	TRBJ1-6	TGCGCCAGCAGCCGGAACAGGGGGCAGAGTTCACCCCTCCACTTT	CASSRNRGQSSPLHF
TRBD1	TRBV5-1	-	TRBJ1-5	TGCGCCAGCAGCCTAACCCCGGGACAGGGGAATCAGCCCCAGCATTTT	CASSLTPGQGNQPQHF
-	TRBV9	many	TRBJ1-2	TGTGCCAGCAGCGTCAACGCAGGGCGCTATGGCTACACCTTC	CASSVNAGRYGYTF
-	TRBV5-1	-	TRBJ2-2	TGCGCCAGCAGCTCCAGGGGAACCGGGGAGCTGTTTTTT	CASSSRGTGELFF
-	TRBV11-2	-	TRBJ1-3	TGTGCCAGCAGCTCCAGGCGGGGCTCTGGAAACACCATATATTTT	CASSSRRGSGNTIYF
TRBD1	TRBV5-6	-	TRBJ2-1	TGTGCCAGCAGCCCGGACAGGGTAGTGAGAGGGCAGTTCTTC	CASSPDRVVRGQFF
TRBD2	TRBV13	-	TRBJ2-3	TGTGCCAGCAGCCTCCTCGGACTAGCGGGGATCACAGATACGCAGTATTTT	CASSLLGLAGITDTQYF
-	TRBV7-9	-	TRBJ1-5	TGTGCCAGCAGCTTAGGGGGGCTCGATCAGCCCCAGCATTTT	CASSLGGLDQPQHF
TRBD1	TRBV27	-	TRBJ2-1	TGTGCCAGCAGTCTCCGGGACAGGGGTGTCAATGAGCAGTTCTTC	CASSLRDRGVNEQFF